This T cell receptor beta chain was recovered during a study of blood T cell repertoires in COVID-19. CDR3 length: 14 residues. The ends lost 10 bases at V and 8 bases at J; junction bases unmatched: 12. Germline values: CDR1 SGHTA, CDR2 FQGNSA. Data came from immunoSEQ multiplex PCR; TCRdb stores just in-frame clones and leaves some out. The sample has 300,000 to 400,000 clones, more than 80% seen once. The rearrangement links TRBV7-2 to TRBJ2-1; 9 positions agree with TRBD2. The sequence derives from a woman aged 25 to 39 with COVID-19, enrolled during active disease. The sample comprised peripheral blood. Written as DNA, the CDR3 is TGTGCCATTCTCCCAGCGGGAGGTGGCGATGAGCAGTTCTTC. It yields the protein CAILPAGGGDEQFF.